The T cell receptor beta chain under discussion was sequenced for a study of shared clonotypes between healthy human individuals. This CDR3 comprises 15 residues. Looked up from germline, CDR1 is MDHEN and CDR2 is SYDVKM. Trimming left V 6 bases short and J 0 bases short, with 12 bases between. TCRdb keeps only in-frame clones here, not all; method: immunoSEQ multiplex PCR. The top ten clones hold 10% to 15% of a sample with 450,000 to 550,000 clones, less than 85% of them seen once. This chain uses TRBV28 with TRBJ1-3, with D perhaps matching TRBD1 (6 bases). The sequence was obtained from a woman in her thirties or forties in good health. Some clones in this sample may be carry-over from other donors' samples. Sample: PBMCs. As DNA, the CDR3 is TGTGCCAGCAGGGGGGGACAACACTCTGGAAACACCATATATTTT. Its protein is CASRGGQHSGNTIYF.